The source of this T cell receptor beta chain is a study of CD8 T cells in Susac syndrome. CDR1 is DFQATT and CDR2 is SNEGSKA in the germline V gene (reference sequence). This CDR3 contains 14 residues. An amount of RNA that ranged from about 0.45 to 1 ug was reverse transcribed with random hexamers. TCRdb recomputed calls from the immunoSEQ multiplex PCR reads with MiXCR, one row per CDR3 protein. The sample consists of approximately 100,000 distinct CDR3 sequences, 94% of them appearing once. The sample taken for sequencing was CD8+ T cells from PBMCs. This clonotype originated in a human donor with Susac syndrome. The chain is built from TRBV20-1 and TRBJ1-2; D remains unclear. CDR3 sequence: CRPGVGTGLNGYTF. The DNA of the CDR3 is TGCAGGCCGGGAGTGGGCACGGGCCTCAATGGCTACACCTTC.